One and the same sample provided the 21 T cell receptor beta chains below, sequenced in a study of T cell repertoires in cytomegalovirus infection. TCRdb analysed the reads with MiXCR anew, one entry per CDR3 protein. The table shows approximately 320,000 distinct CDR3 sequences, with more than 9% occurring only once. Sequenced sample: PBMCs. These TCRs come from a human donor in good health (CMV status not recorded). Some clones in this sample may be carry-over from other donors' samples.

The chain has TRBV7-3 and TRBJ1-1, with D perhaps matching TRBD1 (5 bases). The CDR3 runs 15 residues. Germline V gives CDR1 SGHTA, CDR2 FQGTGA. Trimming cost V 2 bases and J 1 base, with 11 bases left between them. CDR3 protein: CASSLFSGTNTEAFF. DNA of the CDR3: TGTGCCAGCAGCTTATTTTCGGGGACGAACACTGAAGCTTTCTTT.

The gene calls are TRBV29-1 and TRBJ2-3, with TRBD2 matching 7 bases. The CDR3 is made up of 15 amino acids. After removal of 3 bases from V and 2 bases from J, the junction contained 8 bases not matched to a gene. Germline lookup yields CDR1 SQVTM and CDR2 ANQGSEA. The CDR3 loop reads CSVEGGLPFTDTQYF. The CDR3 coding sequence is TGCAGCGTTGAGGGGGGACTACCTTTCACAGATACGCAGTATTTT.

This clonotype was observed a few times. The chain has TRBV12-3 or TRBV12-4 and TRBJ2-5; D is possibly TRBD1 or TRBD2 (5 bases each). This CDR3 region has 14 residues. V shed 4 bases and J shed 4 bases, with 13 bases lying between them. CDR3 coding DNA: TGTGCCAGCAGTTCCGGGGCCTATCGAGAGACCCAGTACTTC. Translated, it gives CASSSGAYRETQYF.

The chain uses TRBV7-9 and TRBJ1-2, with 7 bases aligning to TRBD1. J gave up 4 bases and V 5 bases, and 10 bases lay outside the gene matches. This CDR3 has 15 residues. Germline V gives CDR1 SEHNR, CDR2 FQNEAQ (reference sequence). CDR3 coding DNA: TGTGCCAGCAGCGCCTCGACAGGGCAGACCTATGGCTACACCTTC. This codes for CASSASTGQTYGYTF.

The rearrangement uses TRBV7-9 and TRBJ2-7; D is unclear. V lost 2 bases to trimming and J lost 5 bases, with 10 bases between them. The V gene's germline CDR1 is SEHNR and CDR2 FQNEAQ (reference sequence). This CDR3 spans 13 amino acids. The CDR3 DNA sequence: TGTGCCAGCAGCTTAATAACGGGCGACGAGCAGTACTTC. Translating it yields CASSLITGDEQYF.

The chain couples TRBV2 to TRBJ2-3; 9 positions match TRBD1. The CDR3 is made up of 13 amino acids. V lost 6 bases, J lost 8 bases, and 6 bases stayed unmatched. Germline assignment: CDR1 SNHLY and CDR2 FYNNEI. The chain's CDR3 is CASREDRGGTQYF. The CDR3 DNA follows: TGTGCCAGCAGGGAGGACAGGGGAGGTACGCAGTATTTT.

This clonotype was observed many times. The chain is built from TRBV7-2 and TRBJ2-3; a possible D gene is TRBD2 (5 bases). The V and J ends lost 3 bases and 4 bases respectively, with 11 bases between them. Germline assignment: CDR1 SGHTA and CDR2 FQGNSA. This CDR3 is 14 amino acids long. The CDR3 region is CASSFQGGPDTQYF. The CDR3 DNA reads TGTGCCAGCAGCTTCCAAGGAGGACCAGATACGCAGTATTTT.

This clonotype has just a few counts. V usage is TRBV20-1 and J usage is TRBJ2-1; TRBD1 matches 12 bases. This CDR3 region has 14 residues. The V and J ends lost 5 bases and 9 bases, in that order; junction bases with no gene match: 8. Germline V CDR1 and CDR2: DFQATT, SNEGSKA (reference sequence). CDR3 nucleotide sequence: TGCAGTGCTGGCTCCGGGACAGGGGGCATTGAGCAGTTCTTC. It codes for CSAGSGTGGIEQFF.

This clonotype came up many times. J is TRBJ1-2 and V is TRBV7-2; tentative D call: TRBD1 (5 bases). This CDR3 spans 16 amino acids. The V and J ends lost 4 bases and 3 bases respectively, with 18 bases between them. CDR1 is SGHTA, CDR2 FQGNSA, per germline. CDR3 DNA: TGTGCCAGCAGCTACGCCCCGGGGCCTCTGGACTATGGCTACACCTTC. This gives the protein CASSYAPGPLDYGYTF.

There are a few counts of this clonotype. The V gene is TRBV12-3 or TRBV12-4, the J gene TRBJ1-3, with D maybe TRBD1 (5 bases). The CDR3 loop spans 13 amino acids. V lost 11 bases to trimming and J lost 4 bases, with 15 bases between them. CDR3 region: CAGRTTGGNTIYF. The CDR3 coding sequence is TGTGCCGGTAGGACAACCGGCGGAAACACCATATATTTT.

J is TRBJ1-1 and V is TRBV7-9; D ambiguous. The CDR3 totals 13 residues. V lost 4 bases and J 4 bases, leaving 10 bases between the germline ends. Germline CDR1 SEHNR, CDR2 FQNEAQ (reference sequence). CDR3 DNA sequence: TGTGCCAGCAGCTCCCGGCCGGGCACTGAAGCTTTCTTT. Translation gives CASSSRPGTEAFF. Together with reference TRBV7-9 and TRBJ1-1, the CDR3 gives the full variable domain: DTGVSQNPRHKITKRGQNVTFRCDPISEHNRLYWYRQTLGQGPEFLTYFQNEAQLEKSRLLSDRFSAERPKGSFSTLEIQRTEQGDSAMYLCASSSRPGTEAFFGQGTRLTVV.

This clonotype was observed at least ten times. The chain carries TRBV7-3 and TRBJ2-5; D not resolved. CDR1 is SGHTA and CDR2 is FQGTGA in the germline V gene. The CDR3 totals 15 residues. Trimming removed 2 bases at V and 4 bases at J, with 14 bases between. The CDR3 bases are TGTGCCAGCAGCTTAGGTGGGCCAATCGGAGAGACCCAGTACTTC. It encodes CASSLGGPIGETQYF.

As for this clonotype: The junction shows a germline mismatch at one end, possibly a read error. V is TRBV11-3 and J is TRBJ2-7; 9 nucleotides align to TRBD1. CDR3 length: 19 amino acids. Germline V gene data show CDR1 as SGHNT and CDR2 as YENEEA. Here the CDR3 reads CASSPRRDRALWERRIGNF. The CDR3 DNA is TGTGCCAGCAGCCCTAGACGGGACAGGGCTCTATGGGAGCGTCGGATCGGAAACTTC.

This clonotype was found a few times. The rearrangement links TRBV7-9 to TRBJ1-2; D is perhaps TRBD1 (6 bases). Germline V gives CDR1 SEHNR, CDR2 FQNEAQ (reference sequence). This CDR3 comprises 14 residues. The V and J ends lost 5 bases and 5 bases respectively, with 15 bases between them. For the CDR3, the DNA is TGTGCCAGCAGCCAACGGGAGGGGGATTATGGCTACACCTTC. Translation gives CASSQREGDYGYTF.

This clonotype was seen repeatedly, ten times or more. The genes are TRBV7-6 and TRBJ2-1, with D perhaps TRBD2 (6 bases). In germline, CDR1 is SGHVS, CDR2 FNYEAQ. CDR3 size: 17 residues. Trimming stripped 1 base from V and 0 bases from J, with 13 bases between. DNA for the CDR3: TGTGCCAGCAGCTTAGAGGTTAGCGGCTTCTCCTACAATGAGCAGTTCTTC. As protein: CASSLEVSGFSYNEQFF.

This clonotype was found a few times. CDR3 nucleotides: TGTGCCAGCAGCCAAGATCTTCAGGTTTCGGATACGCAGTATTTT. It codes for CASSQDLQVSDTQYF. The chain carries TRBV4-2 and TRBJ2-3, with D unresolved. Germline loops: CDR1 LGHNA, CDR2 YNFKEQ. The V and J ends lost 0 bases and 6 bases respectively, with 13 bases between them. CDR3 length equals 15 residues.

The chain recombines TRBV7-2 with TRBJ2-5; possibly TRBD2 for D (6 bases). CDR3 size: 14 residues. The germline V and J ends were trimmed by 5 bases and 2 bases, with 12 bases remaining between them. Germline CDR1 reads SGHTA; CDR2 reads FQGNSA. The CDR3 nucleotides read TGTGCCAGCAGCCCCCGGAGCGGGCAAGAGACCCAGTACTTC. Its translation is CASSPRSGQETQYF.

The table lists this clonotype with many counts. This rearrangement joins TRBV12-3 or TRBV12-4 to TRBJ2-1; 11 positions agree with TRBD2. With V trimmed by 4 bases and J by 7 bases, 12 bases remained unmatched. The CDR3 loop spans 17 amino acids. CDR3 DNA: TGTGCCAGCAGTTCTGAGTCGACGGGACTAGCGGAGAATGAGCAGTTCTTC. This codes for CASSSESTGLAENEQFF.

In this sample, this clonotype turned up a few times. V is TRBV7-9 and J is TRBJ2-5; D gene uncertain. The V gene lost 5 bases and the J gene lost 4 bases, with 17 bases spanning the gap. CDR1 SEHNR and CDR2 FQNEAQ come from the germline V gene (reference sequence). This CDR3 region has 15 residues. The CDR3 DNA reads TGTGCCAGCAGCCCTAGAAGAGACAAAGCAGAGACCCAGTACTTC. This encodes CASSPRRDKAETQYF. Combining the CDR3 with reference TRBV7-9 and TRBJ2-5 gives the whole variable domain DTGVSQNPRHKITKRGQNVTFRCDPISEHNRLYWYRQTLGQGPEFLTYFQNEAQLEKSRLLSDRFSAERPKGSFSTLEIQRTEQGDSAMYLCASSPRRDKAETQYFGPGTRLLVL.

The chain uses TRBV29-1 and TRBJ2-5; 10 bases are shared with TRBD2. CDR1 is SQVTM and CDR2 is ANQGSEA in the germline V gene. Trimming removed 1 base from V and 2 bases from J; junction bases left unmatched: 7. The CDR3 totals 16 residues. The CDR3: CSVEGGSGRVQETQYF. The CDR3 nucleotides are TGCAGCGTTGAAGGGGGAAGCGGGAGGGTTCAAGAGACCCAGTACTTC.

CDR3 DNA sequence: TGTGCCAGCAGTGAAGTGAGCGGGAGGGCCTACGAGCAGTACTTC. Translating gives CASSEVSGRAYEQYF. The V call is TRBV6-1, the J call TRBJ2-7; 10 bases are shared with TRBD2. This CDR3 contains 15 residues. J gave up 2 bases and V 1 base, and 2 bases lay outside the gene matches. Germline assignment: CDR1 MNHNS and CDR2 SASEGT.